This TCR beta chain was sequenced for a study of blood T cell repertoires in COVID-19. Some clones are missing from TCRdb's copy, which holds only in-frame ones; the method was immunoSEQ multiplex PCR. The repertoire holds 65,000 or so clones, about 81% seen once, with under 15% in the top ten. The V gene's germline CDR1 is MNHEY and CDR2 SVGAGI. The CDR3 has 15 residues. Concerning this clone: The junction departs from germline at one end; a sequencing error may be responsible.

The sequenced material came from peripheral blood. The receptor comes from an elderly man with acute or convalescent COVID-19. The rearrangement uses TRBV6-5 and TRBJ1-6; TRBD1 might be the D (5 bases). CDR3 nucleotide sequence: TGTGCCAGCCAATACAGCAGGGCCGATAACTCACCCCTCCACTTT. Residues: CASQYSRADNSPLHF.